This T cell receptor beta chain was obtained from a study of OX40 agonist ivuxolimab in advanced cancers. Looking at the study overall: Averaging about 60 years in age, with a range of about 23 to 80, the cohort was 82.7% male.

The table came from immunoSEQ multiplex PCR; TCRdb's copy has only in-frame clones and leaves some out. The sample lists under 80,000 clones; about nine tenths were seen once. The CDR3 is made up of 15 amino acids. Germline V gene data show CDR1 as GTSNPN and CDR2 as SVGIG (reference sequence). V lost 2 bases to trimming and J lost 2 bases, with 13 bases between them. V and J are TRBV30 and TRBJ2-1; a possible D gene is TRBD1 (5 bases). Material: CD4+ or CD8+ T cells sorted from blood, obtained in a trial of the OX40 agonist ivuxolimab. The TCR comes from an adult with an advanced solid tumor such as melanoma, head and neck, liver or kidney cancer. CDR3 loop: CAWSQGVLPYNEQFF. The CDR3 region has the DNA TGTGCCTGGAGTCAGGGTGTGCTCCCCTACAATGAGCAGTTCTTC. Filled out from reference TRBV30 and TRBJ2-1, the complete variable domain reads SQTIHQWPATLVQPVGSPLSLECTVEGTSNPNLYWYRQAAGRGLQLLFYSVGIGQISSEVPQNLSASRPQDRQFILSSKKLLLSDSGFYLCAWSQGVLPYNEQFFGPGTRLTVL.